Below, 9 T cell receptor beta chains from the same sample are listed, as sequenced in a study of cytomegalovirus exposure and HLA in healthy donors. TCRdb's table, derived via immunoSEQ multiplex PCR, lists solely in-frame clones and lacks some. The sample comprises 250,000 to 400,000 clones, 70% to 90% of which are singletons, and approximately 0.9% rests with the top ten. The sequencing input was PBMCs. The receptors shown here come from a man aged 25 to 40 in good health and CMV-seronegative.

The chain combines TRBV7-6 with TRBJ2-7, with 8 bases fitting TRBD1. V shed 5 bases and J 6 bases; nucleotides not matched to a gene: 6. The CDR3 totals 13 residues. Germline CDR1 SGHVS, CDR2 FNYEAQ. The CDR3 nucleotides read TGTGCCAGCAGCAAGGACAGGGTCGCCGAGCAGTACTTC. It codes for CASSKDRVAEQYF.

This rearrangement joins TRBV29-1 to TRBJ1-2; 8 nucleotides line up with TRBD1. The germline CDR1 and CDR2 sequences are SQVTM and ANQGSEA. The CDR3 runs 15 residues. Trimming at V came to 0 bases and at J to 5 bases, leaving 8 bases not matched to a gene. The CDR3 spells CSVEDWTGREYGYTF. The CDR3 bases are TGCAGCGTTGAAGATTGGACAGGGAGGGAATATGGCTACACCTTC. Based on the CDR3 plus reference TRBV29-1 and TRBJ1-2, the full variable domain is SAVISQKPSRDICQRGTSLTIQCQVDSQVTMMFWYRQQPGQSLTLIATANQGSEATYESGFVIDKFPISRPNLTFSTLTVSNMSPEDSSIYLCSVEDWTGREYGYTFGSGTRLTVV.

The rearrangement joins TRBV7-2 to TRBJ2-1, with 8 bases aligning to TRBD2. CDR3 length: 17 amino acids. After removal of 3 bases from V and 4 bases from J, the junction contained 11 bases not matched to a gene. Per the germline V gene, CDR1 is SGHTA and CDR2 is FQGNSA. The DNA for the CDR3 is TGTGCCAGCAGCTTTTTCCGTCCGGGGGGGAAATACAATGAGCAGTTCTTC. It encodes CASSFFRPGGKYNEQFF.

The V call is TRBV6-1, the J call TRBJ2-7, with D possibly being TRBD1 (6 bases). Germline V gene lookup returns CDR1 MNHNS and CDR2 SASEGT. The CDR3 is 17 amino acids. V shed 2 bases and J shed 0 bases, with 17 bases lying between them. CDR3 residues: CASSEFAAGAGSYEQYF. The CDR3 DNA reads as TGTGCCAGCAGTGAATTTGCAGCAGGGGCGGGCTCCTACGAGCAGTACTTC.

The chain employs TRBV4-3 and TRBJ1-3; D remains unclear. Germline loops: CDR1 LGHNA, CDR2 YSLEER. Trimming left V 0 bases short and J 7 bases short, with 16 bases between. This CDR3 region has 16 residues. The CDR3 DNA reads TGCGCCAGCAGCCAAGATAGTGGAGGCTATAGGAACACCATATATTTT. Translating it yields CASSQDSGGYRNTIYF.

This chain links TRBV11-2 with TRBJ1-4; the D gene is possibly TRBD1 (5 bases). The CDR3 has 15 residues. Germline V lookup: CDR1 SGHAT, CDR2 FQNNGV. V was shortened by 5 bases and J by 3 bases, with 13 bases between the two germline ends. The CDR3 DNA reads as TGTGCCAGCAGCCGACGGGACTTAGCTAATGAAAAACTGTTTTTT. Translating gives CASSRRDLANEKLFF.

J is TRBJ1-1 and V is TRBV6-1; D possibly corresponds to TRBD1 (6 bases). Germline V lookup: CDR1 MNHNS, CDR2 SASEGT. Deletions cut 1 base from V and 1 base from J, with 7 bases between. The CDR3 sequence is 14 residues long. CDR3 amino acids: CASSEGTANTEAFF. In DNA, the CDR3 is TGTGCCAGCAGTGAAGGGACAGCGAACACTGAAGCTTTCTTT.

This clone was observed once. The chain uses TRBV5-1 and TRBJ1-2; D gene unclear. Trimming pared 0 bases from V and 4 bases from J, leaving 7 bases between. The CDR3 length is 13 residues. Germline V gene data show CDR1 as SGHRS and CDR2 as YFSETQ. The CDR3 sequence is CASSLERSYGYTF. The CDR3 coding sequence is TGCGCCAGCAGCTTGGAACGGAGCTATGGCTACACCTTC.

V is TRBV11-2 and J is TRBJ1-2, with TRBD1 matching 7 bases. The CDR3 has 12 residues. The J segment lost 8 bases and the V segment lost 5 bases, leaving 5 bases of the junction unmatched. The germline gives CDR1 SGHAT, CDR2 FQNNGV. CDR3 in DNA: TGTGCCAGCAGCCACAGGGGTAGCGGCTACACCTTC. Its protein is CASSHRGSGYTF.